This T cell receptor beta chain was captured by sequencing in a study of CD8+ T cells in alopecia areata. Across the study: Severity scores in treated patients reflected the percentage of scalp affected.

cDNA serving as the sequencing template came from extracted, reverse transcribed RNA. The method was immunoSEQ multiplex PCR; TCRdb's version includes in-frame clones alone and lacks a portion of them. The table includes about 200,000 clones, roughly two fifths detected once. The CDR3 is made up of 16 amino acids. V lost 2 bases and J 1 base, leaving 12 bases between the germline ends. Germline assignment: CDR1 SGHAT and CDR2 FQNNGV. Treatment specified: oral pan-JAK inhibitor, 5-10 mg twice daily. V gene TRBV11-2 combines with J gene TRBJ2-1; D possibly corresponds to TRBD1 (5 bases). This receptor was taken from a human donor with alopecia areata. The material was CD4+ T cells sorted from blood, obtained at roughly week 30, from a patient treated with tofacitinib. The CDR3 nucleotides read TGTGCCAGCAGCTTACTCCAGGGCAGGTCCTACAATGAGCAGTTCTTC. This translates into CASSLLQGRSYNEQFF.